This TCR beta chain was identified during a study of control samples from healthy donors and cancer patients. Produced via immunoSEQ multiplex PCR; TCRdb's table is partial and in-frame only. In the table there are tens of thousands of clones, roughly 95% of which are singletons. Germline V gene lookup returns CDR1 SGHDT and CDR2 YYEEEE. This CDR3 is 14 amino acids long. The ends lost 1 base at V and 3 bases at J; junction bases unmatched: 1. Sequenced: blood. The TCR sequence derives from a woman aged 18-30 years in good health. The genes are TRBV5-6 and TRBJ2-3, with 8 positions matching TRBD2. CDR3 in amino acids: CASSLSGGTDTQYF. In nucleotides, the CDR3 is TGTGCCAGCAGCTTGTCGGGGGGGACAGATACGCAGTATTTT.